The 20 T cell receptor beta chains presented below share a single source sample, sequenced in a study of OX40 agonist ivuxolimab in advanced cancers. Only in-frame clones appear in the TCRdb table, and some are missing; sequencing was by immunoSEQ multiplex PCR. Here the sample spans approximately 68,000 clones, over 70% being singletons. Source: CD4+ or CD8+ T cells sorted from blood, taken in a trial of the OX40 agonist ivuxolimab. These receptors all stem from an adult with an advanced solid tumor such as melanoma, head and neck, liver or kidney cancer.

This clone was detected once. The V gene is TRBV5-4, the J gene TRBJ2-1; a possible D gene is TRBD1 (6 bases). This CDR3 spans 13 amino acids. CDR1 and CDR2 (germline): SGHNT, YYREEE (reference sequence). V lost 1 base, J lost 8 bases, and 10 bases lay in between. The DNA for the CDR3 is TGTGCCAGCAGCTTGCTGGGGGCCGATGAGCAGTTCTTC. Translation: CASSLLGADEQFF. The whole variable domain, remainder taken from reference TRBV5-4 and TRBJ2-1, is ETGVTQSPTHLIKTRGQQVTLRCSSQSGHNTVSWYQQALGQGPQFIFQYYREEENGRGNFPPRFSGLQFPNYSSELNVNALELDDSALYLCASSLLGADEQFFGPGTRLTVL.

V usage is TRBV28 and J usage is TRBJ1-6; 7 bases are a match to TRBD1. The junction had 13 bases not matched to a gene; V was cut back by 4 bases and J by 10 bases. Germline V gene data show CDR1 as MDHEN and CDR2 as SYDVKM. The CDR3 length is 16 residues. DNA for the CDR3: TGTGCCAGCAGTTCACTGGCAGGGGGGCTTGGATCACCCCTCCACTTT. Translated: CASSSLAGGLGSPLHF.

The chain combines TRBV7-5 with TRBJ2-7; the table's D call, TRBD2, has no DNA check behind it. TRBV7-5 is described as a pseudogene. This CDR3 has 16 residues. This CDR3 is CARSSGNPPSSYEQYF. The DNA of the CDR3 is TGTGCCAGAAGCTCCGGGAACCCTCCGAGCTCCTACGAGCAGTACTTC.

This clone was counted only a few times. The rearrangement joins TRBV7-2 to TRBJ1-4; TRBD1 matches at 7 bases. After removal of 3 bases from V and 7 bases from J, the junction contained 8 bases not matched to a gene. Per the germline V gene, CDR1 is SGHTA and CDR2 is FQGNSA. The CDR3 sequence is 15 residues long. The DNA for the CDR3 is TGTGCCAGCAGCTTGACAGGGACGGGGGGTGAAAAACTGTTTTTT. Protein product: CASSLTGTGGEKLFF.

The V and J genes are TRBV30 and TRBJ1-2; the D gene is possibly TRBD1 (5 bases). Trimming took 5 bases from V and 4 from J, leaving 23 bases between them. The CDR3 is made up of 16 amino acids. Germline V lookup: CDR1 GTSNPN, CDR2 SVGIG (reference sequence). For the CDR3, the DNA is TGTGCCTGGGGGCCATGGGGCGGGCCTGGGTCCTATGGCTACACCTTC. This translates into CAWGPWGGPGSYGYTF.

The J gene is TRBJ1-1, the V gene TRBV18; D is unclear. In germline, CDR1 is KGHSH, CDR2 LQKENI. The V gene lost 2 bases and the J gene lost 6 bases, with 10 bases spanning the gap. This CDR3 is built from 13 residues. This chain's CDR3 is CASSPAGWSEAFF. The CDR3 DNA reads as TGTGCCAGCTCACCAGCTGGCTGGTCTGAAGCTTTCTTT.

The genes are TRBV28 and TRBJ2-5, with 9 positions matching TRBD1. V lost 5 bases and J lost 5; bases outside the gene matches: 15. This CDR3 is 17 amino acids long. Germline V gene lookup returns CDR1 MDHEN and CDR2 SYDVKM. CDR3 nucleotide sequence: TGTGCCAGCAGTCACGGGCAACGAACAGGGGGCCGCGAGACCCAGTACTTC. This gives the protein CASSHGQRTGGRETQYF. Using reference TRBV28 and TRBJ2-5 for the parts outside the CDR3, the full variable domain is DVKVTQSSRYLVKRTGEKVFLECVQDMDHENMFWYRQDPGLGLRLIYFSYDVKMKEKGDIPEGYSVSREKKERFSLILESASTNQTSMYLCASSHGQRTGGRETQYFGPGTRLLVL.

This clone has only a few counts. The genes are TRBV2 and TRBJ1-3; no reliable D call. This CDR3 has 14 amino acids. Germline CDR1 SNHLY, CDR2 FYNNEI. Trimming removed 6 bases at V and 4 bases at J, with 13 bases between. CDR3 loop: CASRGSSSGNTIYF. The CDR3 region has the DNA TGTGCCAGCAGAGGGTCCAGCTCAGGAAACACCATATATTTT.

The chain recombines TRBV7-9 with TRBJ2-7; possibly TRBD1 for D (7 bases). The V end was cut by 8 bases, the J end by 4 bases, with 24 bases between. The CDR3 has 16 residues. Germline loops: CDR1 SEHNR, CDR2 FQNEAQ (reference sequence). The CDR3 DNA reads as TGTGCCAGCGGCGGGGCGGTGGGTAGGGGGCAATACGAGCAGTACTTC. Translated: CASGGAVGRGQYEQYF.

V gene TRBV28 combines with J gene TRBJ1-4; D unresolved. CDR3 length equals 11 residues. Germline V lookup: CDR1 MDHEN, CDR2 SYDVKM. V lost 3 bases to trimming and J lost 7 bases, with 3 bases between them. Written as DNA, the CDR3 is TGTGCCAGCAGTTTTATTGAAAAACTGTTTTTT. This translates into CASSFIEKLFF.

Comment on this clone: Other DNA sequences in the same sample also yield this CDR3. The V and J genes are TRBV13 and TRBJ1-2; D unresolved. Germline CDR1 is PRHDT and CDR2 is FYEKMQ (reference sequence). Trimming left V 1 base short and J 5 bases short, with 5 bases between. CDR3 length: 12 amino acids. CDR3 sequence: CASSLDRYGYTF. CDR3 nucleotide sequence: TGTGCCAGCAGCTTAGATAGGTATGGCTACACCTTC.

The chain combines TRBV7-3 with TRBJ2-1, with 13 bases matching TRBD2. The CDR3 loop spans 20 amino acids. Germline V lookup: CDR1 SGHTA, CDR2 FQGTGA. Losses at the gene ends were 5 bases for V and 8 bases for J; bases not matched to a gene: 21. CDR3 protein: CASSPRTSGRAGDLSHEQFF. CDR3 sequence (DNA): TGTGCCAGCAGCCCGCGAACTAGCGGGAGGGCCGGGGACTTATCCCATGAGCAGTTCTTC. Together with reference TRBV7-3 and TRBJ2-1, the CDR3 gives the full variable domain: GAGVSQTPSNKVTEKGKYVELRCDPISGHTALYWYRQSLGQGPEFLIYFQGTGAADDSGLPNDRFFAVRPEGSVSTLKIQRTERGDSAVYLCASSPRTSGRAGDLSHEQFFGPGTRLTVL.

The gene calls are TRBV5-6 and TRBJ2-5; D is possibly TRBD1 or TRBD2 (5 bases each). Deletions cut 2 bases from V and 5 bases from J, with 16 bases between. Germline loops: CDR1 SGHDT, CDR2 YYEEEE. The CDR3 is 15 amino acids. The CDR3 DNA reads TGTGCCAGCAGCTTTGAGGGACCGTTGGGGGAGACCCAGTACTTC. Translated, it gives CASSFEGPLGETQYF.

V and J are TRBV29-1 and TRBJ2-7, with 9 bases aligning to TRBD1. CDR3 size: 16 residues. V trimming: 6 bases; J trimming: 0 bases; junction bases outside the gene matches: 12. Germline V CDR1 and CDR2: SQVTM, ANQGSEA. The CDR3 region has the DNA TGCAGCGTACCCAAATGGGGGACAGGGACCTCCTACGAGCAGTACTTC. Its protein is CSVPKWGTGTSYEQYF.

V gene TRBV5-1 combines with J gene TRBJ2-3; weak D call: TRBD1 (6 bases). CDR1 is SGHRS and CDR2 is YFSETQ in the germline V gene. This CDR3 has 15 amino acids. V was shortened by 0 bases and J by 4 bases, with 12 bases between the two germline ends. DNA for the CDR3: TGCGCCAGCAGCTTGGTTCGGGACAAGGCAGATACGCAGTATTTT. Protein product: CASSLVRDKADTQYF.

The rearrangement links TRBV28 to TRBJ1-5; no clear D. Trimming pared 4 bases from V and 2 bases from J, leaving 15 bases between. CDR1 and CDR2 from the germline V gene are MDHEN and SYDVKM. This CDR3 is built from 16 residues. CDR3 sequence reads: CASSSADNWRNQPQHF. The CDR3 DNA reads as TGTGCCAGCAGTTCGGCAGACAACTGGCGCAATCAGCCCCAGCATTTT.

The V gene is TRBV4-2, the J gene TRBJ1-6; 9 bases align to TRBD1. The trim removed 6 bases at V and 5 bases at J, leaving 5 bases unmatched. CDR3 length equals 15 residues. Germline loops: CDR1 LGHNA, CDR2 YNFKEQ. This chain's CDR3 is CASRYTGGHNSPLHF. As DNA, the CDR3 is TGTGCCAGCAGATACACAGGGGGCCATAATTCACCCCTCCACTTT.

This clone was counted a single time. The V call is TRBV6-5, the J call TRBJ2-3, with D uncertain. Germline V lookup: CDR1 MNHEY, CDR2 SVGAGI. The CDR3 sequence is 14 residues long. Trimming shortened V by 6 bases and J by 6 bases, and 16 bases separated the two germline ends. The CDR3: CASRIGALGDTQYF. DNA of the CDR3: TGTGCCAGCAGAATCGGAGCCCTTGGGGATACGCAGTATTTT.

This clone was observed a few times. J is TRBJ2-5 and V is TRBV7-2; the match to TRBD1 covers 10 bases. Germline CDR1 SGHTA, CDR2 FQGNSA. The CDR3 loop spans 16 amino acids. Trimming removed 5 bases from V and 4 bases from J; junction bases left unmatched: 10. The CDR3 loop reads CASSHGPGTGVETQYF. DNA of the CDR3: TGTGCCAGCAGCCATGGTCCCGGGACAGGGGTAGAGACCCAGTACTTC.

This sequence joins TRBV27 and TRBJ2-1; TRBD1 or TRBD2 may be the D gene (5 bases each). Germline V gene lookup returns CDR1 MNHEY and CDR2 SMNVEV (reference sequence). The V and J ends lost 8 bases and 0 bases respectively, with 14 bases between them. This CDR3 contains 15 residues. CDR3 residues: CASSPWGSSYNEQFF. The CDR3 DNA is TGTGCCAGCTCCCCTTGGGGGAGCTCCTACAATGAGCAGTTCTTC.